This TCR beta chain emerged from a study of blood T cell repertoires in COVID-19. Study details: Specimens from acute and convalescent COVID-19 originated in the United States, Italy and Spain. Nucleic acid was either cDNA or gDNA, and it came from T cells, B-cell-depleted T cells, or PBMCs.

How the authors handled the data: Reference gene primers were amplified, and this amplification served to estimate nucleated cell counts. Data came from immunoSEQ multiplex PCR; TCRdb stores just in-frame clones and leaves some out. The DNA gave D and trimming, while V, J and clone size come from that table. The sample lists 230,000 or so clones, around 80% occurring once. Per the germline V gene, CDR1 is MNHEY and CDR2 is SVGEGT. CDR3 length: 13 amino acids. V was clipped by 5 bases and J by 5 bases; unmatched bases: 4. Material for sequencing was peripheral blood. The receptor was isolated from a man aged 30-40 years with active or convalescent COVID-19. This chain joins TRBV6-2 or TRBV6-3 and TRBJ2-5, with 8 bases fitting TRBD2. The CDR3 DNA reads TGTGCCAGCAGTGGACTAGCCGGCGAGACCCAGTACTTC. It is translated as CASSGLAGETQYF.